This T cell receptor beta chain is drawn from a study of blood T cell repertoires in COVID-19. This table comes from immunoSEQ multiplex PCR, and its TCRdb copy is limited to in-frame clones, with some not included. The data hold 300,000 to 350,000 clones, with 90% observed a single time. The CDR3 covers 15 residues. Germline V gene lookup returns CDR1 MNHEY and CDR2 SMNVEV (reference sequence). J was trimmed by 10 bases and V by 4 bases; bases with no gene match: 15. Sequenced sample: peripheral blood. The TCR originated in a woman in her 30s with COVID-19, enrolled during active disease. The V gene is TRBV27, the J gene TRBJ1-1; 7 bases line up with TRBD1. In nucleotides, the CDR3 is TGTGCCAGCAGTTCATCGTCAGGGGGGTCACGACGAGCTTTCTTT. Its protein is CASSSSSGGSRRAFF.